A single sample gave rise to the 10 T cell receptor beta chains below, sequenced in a study of shared clonotypes between healthy human individuals. This table comes from immunoSEQ multiplex PCR, and its TCRdb copy is limited to in-frame clones, with some not included. The sample yields around 2.1 million clones, approximately 96% seen once. The sequenced sample was naive CD4+ T cells sorted from blood. Subset: CD45RA+ positively selected. These receptors all come from a man in his late teens or twenties in good health.

The chain has TRBV4-2 and TRBJ2-5; D uncertain. Germline V lookup: CDR1 LGHNA, CDR2 YNFKEQ. V lost 5 bases, J lost 2 bases, and 9 bases lay in between. The CDR3 totals 13 residues. CDR3 nucleotide sequence: TGTGCCAGCAGCGGCGCGGCTCAAGAGACCCAGTACTTC. Its translation: CASSGAAQETQYF.

The chain uses TRBV7-3 and TRBJ2-1, with D unresolved. V dropped 2 bases and J dropped 4 bases, with 6 bases sitting between them. The CDR3 extends over 13 amino acids. Looked up from germline, CDR1 is SGHTA and CDR2 is FQGTGA. CDR3 bases: TGTGCCAGCAGCTTATACCAATACAATGAGCAGTTCTTC. Residues: CASSLYQYNEQFF.

The V and J genes are TRBV5-1 and TRBJ2-3; unclear D gene. The ends were cut back, 3 bases at V and 0 bases at J, with 8 bases in the middle. This CDR3 is 14 amino acids long. The germline CDR1 and CDR2 sequences are SGHRS and YFSETQ. DNA of the CDR3: TGCGCCAGCAGCTCCCAAATTAGCACAGATACGCAGTATTTT. Translating it yields CASSSQISTDTQYF.

The sample holds one count of this clone. This chain connects TRBV5-1 to TRBJ2-1, with D possibly TRBD1 on 6 matching bases. V lost 4 bases, J lost 2 bases, and 16 bases lay in between. In germline, CDR1 is SGHRS, CDR2 YFSETQ. The CDR3 is 16 residues long. The CDR3 loop is CASSRDNPGTYNEQFF. In DNA form, the CDR3 reads TGCGCCAGCAGCAGGGACAACCCTGGGACCTACAATGAGCAGTTCTTC.

The V gene is TRBV10-1, the J gene TRBJ1-5; D remains ambiguous. CDR3 length equals 13 residues. The V gene lost 5 bases and the J gene lost 8 bases, with 13 bases spanning the gap. Germline-derived CDR1 and CDR2 are WNHNN and SYGVQD (reference sequence). The CDR3 sequence is CASSMDPTEPQHF. The CDR3 nucleotides are TGCGCCAGCAGTATGGACCCTACGGAGCCCCAGCATTTT.

CDR3 sequence: CAISLDYEQFF. The CDR3, as DNA: TGTGCCATCAGTTTAGATTATGAGCAGTTCTTC. This rearrangement joins TRBV10-3 to TRBJ2-1; D remains unclear. The germline V gene has CDR1 ENHRY and CDR2 SYGVKD. V gave up 5 bases and J gave up 8 bases, with 7 bases separating them. This CDR3 contains 11 residues.

V gene TRBV7-2 combines with J gene TRBJ1-2, with D uncertain. The germline V and J ends were trimmed by 5 bases and 4 bases, with 17 bases remaining between them. The CDR3 is 15 residues long. Germline assignment: CDR1 SGHTA and CDR2 FQGNSA. CDR3 nucleotide sequence: TGTGCCAGCAGCCCCTACGCCGGGGAGGGCTATGGCTACACCTTC. This sequence encodes CASSPYAGEGYGYTF.

The V call is TRBV30, the J call TRBJ2-4, with D maybe TRBD2 (6 bases). This CDR3 comprises 13 residues. Trimming took off 2 bases at V and 5 bases at J, with 10 bases between the two ends. Looked up from germline, CDR1 is GTSNPN and CDR2 is SVGIG (reference sequence). The CDR3 nucleotides read TGTGCCTGGAGTCCATCGGGAGAAAACATTCAGTACTTC. Protein sequence: CAWSPSGENIQYF.

The rearrangement links TRBV6-5 to TRBJ2-1, with 13 bases matching TRBD2. Per germline, CDR1 MNHEY and CDR2 SVGAGI. CDR3 size: 15 residues. V trimming: 5 bases; J trimming: 13 bases; junction bases outside the gene matches: 11. For the CDR3, the DNA is TGTGCCAGCAGTCCCCCGGGACTAGCGGGGCCAATTCAGTTCTTC. It yields the protein CASSPPGLAGPIQFF.

The chain has TRBV6-5 and TRBJ2-1; 12 bases are shared with TRBD2. V was pared by 6 bases and J by 8 bases, with 8 bases of the junction left unmatched. This CDR3 has 15 residues. The germline V gene encodes CDR1 MNHEY and CDR2 SVGAGI. The DNA for the CDR3 is TGTGCCAGCAGGGATCCTAGCGGGGGGGCCTATGAGCAGTTCTTC. Amino acids: CASRDPSGGAYEQFF.